This T cell receptor beta chain stems from a study of blood T cell repertoires in COVID-19. The data were produced by immunoSEQ multiplex PCR, yet TCRdb's version contains in-frame clones alone and is incomplete. This sample carries some 54,000 clones, over 85% of them seen once, and the ten largest clones take 7% to 9%. V dropped 4 bases and J dropped 1 base, with 8 bases sitting between them. The CDR3 loop spans 13 amino acids. Germline assignment: CDR1 SGDLS and CDR2 YYNGEE. This chain uses TRBV9 with TRBJ1-1, with D uncertain. The sequence came from a man older than 75 with active or convalescent COVID-19. Sequences were obtained from peripheral blood. The CDR3 loop is CASSFGGNTEAFF. The CDR3 DNA sequence: TGTGCCAGCAGCTTCGGAGGGAACACTGAAGCTTTCTTT.